Described below is a single TCR beta chain sequence and its context. The antigen is unknown. A multiplex PCR was run with 60 Vbeta primers and 13 Jbeta primers. Libraries were prepared by immunoSEQ multiplex PCR; TCRdb keeps only in-frame clonotypes and omits some of them. The repertoire has 150,000 to 200,000 clones, 65% to 85% of them found once; the top ten carry 1.3%. The entry originates in a study of cytomegalovirus exposure and HLA in healthy donors. The overall study: In an earlier analysis, approximately 120 million unique TCR beta sequences were found from 150 million to 200 million T cells. From donors who were HLA-typed, an early data release held around 80 million unique TCRs. The study's findings and limits: Researchers counted around 180 TCR beta chains as cytomegalovirus-associated.

Per germline, CDR1 SGDLS and CDR2 YYNGEE. CDR3 size: 17 residues. Germline trimming cut 0 bases from V and 3 bases from J; bases unmatched to any gene: 8. V usage is TRBV9 and J usage is TRBJ2-7, with TRBD1 matching 11 bases. The receptor was derived from a man aged 45-65 years in good health and CMV-seropositive. The sample comprised PBMCs. The CDR3 DNA is TGTGCCAGCAGCGTAGGAGACGGACAGGGGGCGCACTACGAGCAGTACTTC. Translation gives CASSVGDGQGAHYEQYF.